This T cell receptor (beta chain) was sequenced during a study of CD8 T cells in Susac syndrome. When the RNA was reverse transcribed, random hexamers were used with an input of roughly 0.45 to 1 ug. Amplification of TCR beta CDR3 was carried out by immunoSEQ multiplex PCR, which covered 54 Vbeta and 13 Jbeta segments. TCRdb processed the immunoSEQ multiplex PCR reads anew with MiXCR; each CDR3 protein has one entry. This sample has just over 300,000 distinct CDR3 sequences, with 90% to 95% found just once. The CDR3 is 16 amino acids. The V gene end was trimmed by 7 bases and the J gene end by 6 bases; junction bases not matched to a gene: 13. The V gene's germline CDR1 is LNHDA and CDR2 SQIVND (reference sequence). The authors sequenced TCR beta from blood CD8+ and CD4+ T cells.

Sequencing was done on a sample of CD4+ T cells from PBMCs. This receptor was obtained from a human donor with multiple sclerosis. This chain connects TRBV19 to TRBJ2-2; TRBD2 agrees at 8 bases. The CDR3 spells CASNPERGRSAGELFF. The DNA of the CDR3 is TGTGCCAGTAATCCTGAGCGGGGGCGGTCGGCCGGGGAGCTGTTTTTT.